This is a list of T cell receptor beta chains from one sample in a study of T cells expressing NK-cell markers. TCRdb re-called the 5' RACE reads, yielding one record per CDR3 amino acid sequence without DNA. The specimen's table records just under 150,000 distinct CDR3 sequences. Material: blood T cells: a sorted CD56 or NKG2C T cell subset, CD4+ or CD8+ T cells, or bulk PBMC T cells (not recorded which). The receptors originated from a man aged 18-30 years in good health. CDR3s include the opening cysteine and the closing phenylalanine or tryptophan. The order of the fields is CDR3 length, V gene, clone size, J gene, CDR3 protein. Rows give clone size only sometimes, using once, few, many, or a class for an expanded clone.

14	TRBV5-1	NA	TRBJ2-3	CASNGGDATDTQYF
16	TRBV4-2	NA	TRBJ2-1	CASSQDRGFSYNEQFF
13	TRBV27	NA	TRBJ2-3	CAIAAESTDTQYF
11	TRBV3-1	NA	TRBJ2-1	CATQGLDEQFF
12	TRBV7-9	NA	TRBJ1-4	CASPGENEKLFF
13	TRBV2	medium-sized	TRBJ2-2	CAKTGENTGELFF
14	TRBV7-2	NA	TRBJ2-7	CASRKLAGAYEQYF
13	TRBV29-1	NA	TRBJ1-5	CSVETAGEQPQHF
14	TRBV12-3/TRBV12-4	NA	TRBJ2-1	CASSFGPNGNEQFF
16	TRBV6-1	NA	TRBJ2-3	CASSEKASASTDTQYF
16	TRBV5-1	NA	TRBJ2-1	CASSFPTSGMGNEQFF
16	TRBV12-3/TRBV12-4	NA	TRBJ2-2	CASSPSGSGTGGELFF
15	TRBV5-5	NA	TRBJ2-1	CASSPGTSGHNEQFF
16	TRBV29-1	NA	TRBJ2-1	CSTPFFDSGIYNEQFF
14	TRBV10-3	NA	TRBJ2-3	CAISGKVSTDTQYF
15	TRBV5-8	NA	TRBJ2-7	CASSLWASGNYEQYF
13	TRBV5-1	NA	TRBJ1-6	CASREGSNSPLHF
18	TRBV4-2	NA	TRBJ2-6	CASSQDNLGEVGANVLTF
14	TRBV27	NA	TRBJ2-2	CASSLGGTAGELFF
13	TRBV7-9	NA	TRBJ2-3	CASSLGLGNTQYF
15	TRBV12-3/TRBV12-4	NA	TRBJ2-1	CASRRLGNSYNEQFF
13	TRBV20-1	NA	TRBJ2-3	CSAHSSTVDTQYF
14	TRBV9	NA	TRBJ1-2	CASSGPGISSGYTF
15	TRBV12-3/TRBV12-4	NA	TRBJ2-5	CASSLVAGESETQYF
16	TRBV4-1	NA	TRBJ2-2	CASSLRGRANTGELFF
14	TRBV7-6	NA	TRBJ2-5	CASSPTEYQETQYF
15	TRBV6-1	NA	TRBJ1-6	CASSSVRDYNSPLHF
15	TRBV7-9	NA	TRBJ2-4	CASSTTGQGKNIQYF
15	TRBV7-8	NA	TRBJ2-1	CASSSRLASYNEQFF
12	TRBV29-1	NA	TRBJ2-1	CSVEGGGGWQFF
17	TRBV15	NA	TRBJ2-6	CATSREVQGAGANVLTF
15	TRBV7-7	NA	TRBJ2-5	CASSLDTSPSETQYF
14	TRBV29-1	NA	TRBJ2-7	CSEETGEDYEEQYF
15	TRBV30	NA	TRBJ2-3	CAWKSGDLGTDTQYF
16	TRBV7-9	NA	TRBJ2-3	CASSPPAEIYTDTQYF
15	TRBV10-2	NA	TRBJ2-3	CASMVAREAGGPQYF
12	TRBV12-3/TRBV12-4	NA	TRBJ2-7	CASGPTGGEQYF
18	TRBV4-3	NA	TRBJ2-1	CASSQDALAGSPYNEQFF
14	TRBV10-3	NA	TRBJ2-5	CAISDVQAAETQYF
14	TRBV6-1	NA	TRBJ2-1	CASSEVTTYNEQFF
18	TRBV4-1	NA	TRBJ2-5	CASSQDGSGGMYQETQYF
18	TRBV24-1	NA	TRBJ2-1	CATSDLGGLAGEPGEQFF
12	TRBV29-1	NA	TRBJ2-1	CSVEQVYNEQFF
16	TRBV12-3/TRBV12-4	NA	TRBJ1-5	CASSLSAGAFNQPQHF
12	TRBV19	NA	TRBJ1-5	CAGGQGRQPQHF
15	TRBV7-9	NA	TRBJ2-1	CASNLGPEGYNEQFF
12	TRBV15	NA	TRBJ2-3	CATSRAGDTQYF
17	TRBV7-3	NA	TRBJ2-2	CASSSVAGGPDTGELFF
17	TRBV12-3/TRBV12-4	NA	TRBJ2-3	CASIGVPREGSSDTQYF
15	TRBV7-9	NA	TRBJ1-2	CASSLDGTYDYGYTF
11	TRBV30	NA	TRBJ1-1	CAWRLDTEAFF
15	TRBV6-2/TRBV6-3	NA	TRBJ2-3	CASSLSGRETDTQYF
14	TRBV25-1	NA	TRBJ2-7	CASSIMLAGDEQYF
16	TRBV7-6	NA	TRBJ1-5	CASRRRVRGDNQPQHF